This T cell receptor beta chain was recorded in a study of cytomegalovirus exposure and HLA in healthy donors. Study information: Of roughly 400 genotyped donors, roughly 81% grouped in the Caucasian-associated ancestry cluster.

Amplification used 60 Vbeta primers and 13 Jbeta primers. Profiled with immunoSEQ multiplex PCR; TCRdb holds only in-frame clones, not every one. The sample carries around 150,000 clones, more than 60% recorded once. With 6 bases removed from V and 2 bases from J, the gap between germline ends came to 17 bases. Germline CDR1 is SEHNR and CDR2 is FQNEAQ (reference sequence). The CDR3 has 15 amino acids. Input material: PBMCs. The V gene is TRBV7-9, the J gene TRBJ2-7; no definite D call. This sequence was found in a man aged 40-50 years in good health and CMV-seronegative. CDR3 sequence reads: CASRPDTNPTYEQYF. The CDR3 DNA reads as TGTGCCAGCAGGCCAGACACCAACCCTACCTACGAGCAGTACTTC.